This TCR beta chain was sequenced in a study of CD8+ T cells in alopecia areata. Study-level background: The SALT score measured affected scalp surface percentage in treated patients. The study's findings and limits: Expanded CD8+ clones among the top 100, and scalp clonality, were significantly decreased by tofacitinib.

Treatment denoted: oral pan-JAK inhibitor, 5-10 mg twice daily. As part of sample collection, lesional scalp punch biopsies and peripheral blood were taken from alopecia areata patients. Sequencing used cDNA as its template, made by extracting RNA and reverse transcribing it. Measured with immunoSEQ multiplex PCR; TCRdb has only the in-frame clones, and not every one. Of about 200,000 clones listed, approximately 60% are singletons. Germline assignment: CDR1 SGDLS and CDR2 YYNGEE. The CDR3 has 13 amino acids. V lost 4 bases and J lost 3, with 10 bases in between. About this clone: Antigen specificity is unknown.

Here the sequenced sample was CD4+ T cells sorted from blood, taken at week 4, from a patient treated with tofacitinib. The V and J genes are TRBV9 and TRBJ1-1, with D unclear. The receptor was isolated from a human donor with alopecia areata. CDR3 loop: CASSRSGYTEAFF. The DNA of the CDR3 is TGTGCCAGCAGCCGTTCTGGGTACACTGAAGCTTTCTTT.